Below, 32 T cell receptor beta chains from the same sample are listed, as sequenced in a study of T cell repertoires in cytomegalovirus infection. TCRdb reanalysed the reads using MiXCR and keeps one entry per CDR3 protein. The sample contains about 320,000 distinct CDR3 sequences, roughly 9.5% of which appear only once. Source material: PBMCs. The source is a human donor in good health (CMV status not recorded). Some clones in this sample may be carry-over from other donors' samples.

This chain uses TRBV7-9 with TRBJ2-4; TRBD1 matches at 7 bases. This CDR3 has 15 amino acids. Germline CDR1 SEHNR, CDR2 FQNEAQ (reference sequence). Trimming cost V 5 bases and J 8 bases; bases outside gene matches: 12. The CDR3 reads CASSPRGQTKDIQYF. The CDR3 bases are TGTGCCAGCAGCCCGAGGGGACAGACTAAGGACATTCAGTACTTC.

This clonotype was counted ten times or more. This rearrangement joins TRBV7-2 to TRBJ2-7; 10 bases are a match to TRBD2. Germline CDR1 reads SGHTA; CDR2 reads FQGNSA. This CDR3 spans 17 amino acids. Unmatched junction bases numbered 10, after V lost 2 bases and J lost 3 bases. The CDR3 coding sequence is TGTGCCAGCAGCTTACTCCTAGCGGGAGTCCTCTACTACGAGCAGTACTTC. Amino acid sequence: CASSLLLAGVLYYEQYF.

This clonotype has ten or more counts. The rearrangement joins TRBV7-2 to TRBJ1-1; TRBD1 matches at 7 bases. The CDR3 totals 14 residues. V lost 5 bases and J lost 3; bases outside the gene matches: 6. CDR1 is SGHTA, CDR2 FQGNSA, per germline. In DNA form, the CDR3 reads TGTGCCAGCAGCCCAAACAGGGGACACACTGAAGCTTTCTTT. It encodes CASSPNRGHTEAFF.

Ten or more counts support this clonotype. The chain combines TRBV7-2 with TRBJ1-5; D gene unclear. The V end lost 1 base, the J end lost 2 bases, and 9 bases lay between the germline ends. CDR1 SGHTA and CDR2 FQGNSA come from the germline V gene. This CDR3 has 15 amino acids. The CDR3 reads CASSLERFGNQPQHF. The CDR3, as DNA: TGTGCCAGCAGCTTAGAAAGGTTCGGCAATCAGCCCCAGCATTTT.

This clonotype was recorded many times. J is TRBJ1-1 and V is TRBV7-2; D gene unclear. Germline V gene data show CDR1 as SGHTA and CDR2 as FQGNSA. This CDR3 is 15 amino acids long. V was clipped by 1 base and J by 2 bases, with 11 bases between them. The CDR3 is CASSLESLGNTEAFF. The CDR3, as DNA: TGTGCCAGCAGCTTAGAGTCCTTGGGTAACACTGAAGCTTTCTTT.

This clonotype was picked up many times. This chain joins TRBV7-2 and TRBJ2-2; a possible D gene is TRBD2 (6 bases). Germline V lookup: CDR1 SGHTA, CDR2 FQGNSA. The CDR3 extends over 16 amino acids. V lost 1 base to trimming and J lost 4 bases, with 13 bases between them. CDR3 residues: CASSLGSGTLTGELFF. The DNA for the CDR3 is TGTGCCAGCAGCTTAGGCTCTGGGACTCTCACCGGGGAGCTGTTTTTT.

This clonotype came up once. Since a much larger clone is just one base distant, this may be a read error. The CDR3 carries no conserved terminal phenylalanine or tryptophan, so it likely arises from a read error. V is TRBV7-9 and J is TRBJ2-7, with D possibly matching TRBD2 (5 bases). The CDR3 contains 14 residues. V shed 1 base and J shed 0 bases, with 7 bases lying between them. Germline assignment: CDR1 SEHNR and CDR2 FQNEAQ (reference sequence). The CDR3 region is CASSLEGSSYEQYS. DNA for the CDR3: TGTGCCAGCAGCTTAGAAGGGAGCTCCTACGAGCAGTACTCC.

This clonotype was observed a few times. The V and J genes are TRBV30 and TRBJ2-3, with a weak D call TRBD2 (6 bases). CDR1 is GTSNPN and CDR2 is SVGIG in the germline V gene (reference sequence). This CDR3 is built from 14 residues. V lost 0 bases and J lost 4, with 11 bases in between. Here the CDR3 reads CAWSVGGSPDTQYF. CDR3 in DNA: TGTGCCTGGAGTGTCGGAGGGAGTCCAGATACGCAGTATTTT.

This clonotype occurred a few times. V usage is TRBV7-2 and J usage is TRBJ2-1; a weak D match, TRBD2 (6 bases). The CDR3 has 16 amino acids. V was shortened by 5 bases and J by 0 bases, with 14 bases between the two germline ends. CDR1 and CDR2 from the germline V gene are SGHTA and FQGNSA. The CDR3 nucleotides are TGTGCCAGCAGCGCCCAAGGGAGGCCCTCCTACAATGAGCAGTTCTTC. Translation gives CASSAQGRPSYNEQFF.

The chain carries TRBV2 and TRBJ2-3; no reliable D call. The CDR3 length is 14 residues. V was clipped by 2 bases and J by 1 base, with 7 bases between them. Germline CDR1 is SNHLY and CDR2 is FYNNEI. The CDR3 nucleotides read TGTGCCAGCAGTGAATGGATGGGCACAGATACGCAGTATTTT. This encodes CASSEWMGTDTQYF.

This clonotype showed up just a few times. The chain employs TRBV19 and TRBJ1-5; no definite D call. The CDR3 runs 14 residues. Trimming removed 7 bases from V and 0 bases from J, with 10 bases in between. Germline CDR1 is LNHDA and CDR2 is SQIVND (reference sequence). CDR3 sequence: CASTGDYSNQPQHF. The CDR3 DNA sequence: TGTGCCAGTACAGGAGACTATAGCAATCAGCCCCAGCATTTT.

This clonotype was observed many times. The chain uses TRBV12-3 or TRBV12-4 and TRBJ1-1; D unresolved. This CDR3 has 14 amino acids. The germline V and J ends were trimmed by 6 bases and 5 bases, with 16 bases remaining between them. This chain's CDR3 is CASRVYREGTEAFF. The CDR3, as DNA: TGTGCCAGCAGGGTTTATCGGGAAGGGACTGAAGCTTTCTTT.

This clonotype showed up many times. V is TRBV7-8 and J is TRBJ2-5; possibly TRBD2 for D (5 bases). This CDR3 has 17 amino acids. V was trimmed by 7 bases and J by 1 base, leaving 22 bases between them. In germline, CDR1 is SGHVS, CDR2 FQNEAQ. The CDR3 nucleotides read TGTGCCAGCACCCCCCCGAGGCGGGCTTCGGTCCAAGAGACCCAGTACTTC. This sequence encodes CASTPPRRASVQETQYF.

This clonotype was seen repeatedly, ten times or more. The genes are TRBV12-3 or TRBV12-4 and TRBJ1-6, with D unresolved. Trimming removed 0 bases at V and 8 bases at J, with 5 bases between. The CDR3 sequence is 13 residues long. CDR3 sequence (DNA): TGTGCCAGCAGTTTAGCTTTGGATTCACCCCTCCACTTT. Amino acids: CASSLALDSPLHF.

The chain is built from TRBV6-5 and TRBJ1-1; 9 nucleotides agree with TRBD1. The CDR3 is 15 amino acids. V shed 6 bases and J 5 bases; nucleotides not matched to a gene: 10. Germline CDR1 reads MNHEY; CDR2 reads SVGAGI. The CDR3 DNA sequence: TGTGCCAGCAGGCGCCCCGGGACAGGGAAAACTGAAGCTTTCTTT. Translating gives CASRRPGTGKTEAFF.

In its sample, this clonotype was seen many times. The chain couples TRBV20-1 to TRBJ2-3; the D gene is possibly TRBD2 (6 bases). This CDR3 has 16 amino acids. V dropped 6 bases and J dropped 5 bases, with 24 bases sitting between them. The germline V gene has CDR1 DFQATT and CDR2 SNEGSKA (reference sequence). In DNA form, the CDR3 reads TGCAGTGCCACAACAAGGACGGGAGTAATGGTAGATACGCAGTATTTT. The encoded protein is CSATTRTGVMVDTQYF.

This chain uses TRBV28 with TRBJ1-5, with 9 bases lining up with TRBD1. The CDR3 runs to 16 residues. V was clipped by 5 bases and J by 6 bases; unmatched bases: 11. Germline CDR1 and CDR2: MDHEN and SYDVKM. CDR3 in DNA: TGTGCCAGCAGTAGAGCGGGACAGGGTTTCCGTCAGCCCCAGCATTTT. Protein product: CASSRAGQGFRQPQHF.

The V gene is TRBV12-3 or TRBV12-4, the J gene TRBJ2-6; D could derive from TRBD1 or TRBD2 (5 bases each). The CDR3 is 15 residues long. With 5 bases removed from V and 2 bases from J, the gap between germline ends came to 10 bases. CDR3 in amino acids: CASSDQGAGANVLTF. DNA for the CDR3: TGTGCCAGCAGTGATCAGGGAGCTGGGGCCAACGTCCTGACTTTC.

This clonotype was seen ten or more times. The chain is built from TRBV10-3 and TRBJ2-3, with TRBD2 identical over 9 bases. Trimming at V came to 4 bases and at J to 5 bases, leaving 4 bases not matched to a gene. The CDR3 has 14 amino acids. CDR1 and CDR2 from the germline V gene are ENHRY and SYGVKD. CDR3 loop: CAISGSGRGDTQYF. The CDR3 nucleotides are TGTGCCATCAGTGGTAGCGGGAGAGGAGATACGCAGTATTTT.

The chain joins TRBV7-9 to TRBJ2-3, with no clear D. Per the germline V gene, CDR1 is SEHNR and CDR2 is FQNEAQ (reference sequence). The CDR3 sequence is 11 residues long. Trimming cost V 5 bases and J 6 bases, with 6 bases left between them. The CDR3: CASSQSDTQYF. For the CDR3, the DNA is TGTGCCAGCAGCCAGTCGGATACGCAGTATTTT. Using reference TRBV7-9 and TRBJ2-3 for the parts outside the CDR3, the full variable domain is DTGVSQNPRHKITKRGQNVTFRCDPISEHNRLYWYRQTLGQGPEFLTYFQNEAQLEKSRLLSDRFSAERPKGSFSTLEIQRTEQGDSAMYLCASSQSDTQYFGPGTRLTVL.

This clonotype was recorded at least ten times. The gene calls are TRBV7-2 and TRBJ2-1, with D unclear. Trimming left V 1 base short and J 0 bases short, with 7 bases between. The CDR3 spans 15 residues. Germline CDR1 reads SGHTA; CDR2 reads FQGNSA. Written as DNA, the CDR3 is TGTGCCAGCAGCTTAGGTGTAAGCTCCTACAATGAGCAGTTCTTC. The encoded protein is CASSLGVSSYNEQFF.

The genes are TRBV2 and TRBJ2-1; D gene uncertain. The ends were cut back, 6 bases at V and 6 bases at J, with 15 bases in the middle. The CDR3 loop spans 14 amino acids. Per the germline V gene, CDR1 is SNHLY and CDR2 is FYNNEI. CDR3 sequence: CASSLKINSNEQFF. CDR3 DNA sequence: TGTGCCAGCAGCCTAAAAATAAATAGCAATGAGCAGTTCTTC.

The rearrangement uses TRBV11-2 and TRBJ2-7, with D tentatively TRBD1 (8 bases). The germline gives CDR1 SGHAT, CDR2 FQNNGV. The CDR3 spans 14 residues. V was pared by 1 base and J by 6 bases, with 13 bases between. For the CDR3, the DNA is TGTGCCAGCAGCTTAGGATACAGGGGGGGCGAGCAGTACTTC. Its protein product is CASSLGYRGGEQYF.

This clonotype showed up many times. The rearrangement joins TRBV4-3 to TRBJ2-5, with 8 bases identical to TRBD1. The CDR3 loop spans 15 amino acids. V lost 4 bases and J lost 1; bases outside the gene matches: 5. CDR1 and CDR2 (germline): LGHNA, YSLEER. As DNA, the CDR3 is TGCGCCAGCAGCCCGTACAGGGGGATCCAAGAGACCCAGTACTTC. Its protein is CASSPYRGIQETQYF.

This clonotype has ten or more counts. This chain links TRBV6-4 with TRBJ2-1; 8 bases are a match to TRBD1. With 6 bases clipped from V and 7 bases from J, the junction kept 5 bases outside the gene matches. Germline CDR1 reads MRHNA; CDR2 reads SNTAGT. CDR3 length: 13 residues. This CDR3 is CASRRTGSNEQFF. CDR3 nucleotides: TGTGCCAGCAGGAGGACAGGGTCTAATGAGCAGTTCTTC.

The chain links TRBV5-6 to TRBJ2-2; 13 bases line up with TRBD2. V shed 4 bases and J 3 bases; nucleotides not matched to a gene: 9. This CDR3 is built from 18 residues. The germline V gene encodes CDR1 SGHDT and CDR2 YYEEEE. CDR3 in amino acids: CASSPRTSGSPYTGELFF. The CDR3 bases are TGTGCCAGCAGCCCAAGGACTAGCGGGAGCCCATACACCGGGGAGCTGTTTTTT.

This clonotype has a count of ten or more. The J gene is TRBJ2-2, the V gene TRBV4-2, with D maybe TRBD2 (6 bases). The CDR3 is 20 amino acids. V was shortened by 4 bases and J by 0 bases, with 24 bases between the two germline ends. CDR1 and CDR2 (germline): LGHNA, YNFKEQ. CDR3 loop: CASSRTGVSPSAANTGELFF. The CDR3 DNA reads as TGTGCCAGCAGCCGGACGGGGGTGTCACCATCAGCGGCGAACACCGGGGAGCTGTTTTTT.

With respect to this clonotype: Germline and junction disagree at one end, which may indicate a read error. This sequence joins TRBV11-2 and TRBJ1-2; D is unclear. CDR3 length: 11 residues. Germline lookup yields CDR1 SGHAT and CDR2 FQNNGV. Written as DNA, the CDR3 is TGTGCCAGCAGCACCCCTAGGCCCCTCGCCTTC. Protein: CASSTPRPLAF.

This clonotype has at least ten counts. The V call is TRBV4-2, the J call TRBJ1-5; no firm D call. V shed 0 bases and J shed 7 bases, with 13 bases lying between them. The length of the CDR3 is 15 residues. Germline CDR1 LGHNA, CDR2 YNFKEQ. The CDR3: CASSQDTPRYQPQHF. CDR3 DNA: TGTGCCAGCAGCCAAGATACCCCCCGTTACCAGCCCCAGCATTTT.

This clonotype turned up a few times. The rearrangement links TRBV12-3 or TRBV12-4 to TRBJ1-2; D is uncertain. This CDR3 has 11 residues. V lost 4 bases, J lost 6 bases, and 6 bases lay in between. CDR3 loop: CASSSFNGYTF. CDR3 in DNA: TGTGCCAGCAGTTCATTCAATGGCTACACCTTC.

This clonotype was picked up many times. The genes are TRBV7-2 and TRBJ2-1; 9 nucleotides match TRBD2. The V and J ends lost 5 bases and 0 bases, in that order; junction bases with no gene match: 14. The germline CDR1 and CDR2 sequences are SGHTA and FQGNSA. CDR3 length: 19 residues. The CDR3 here is CASSPWTGLAFSSYNEQFF. The DNA for the CDR3 is TGTGCCAGCAGCCCCTGGACGGGACTAGCCTTTAGCTCCTACAATGAGCAGTTCTTC.

In its sample, this clonotype was seen a few times. The chain employs TRBV6-5 and TRBJ1-1; D is ambiguous. The CDR3 has 14 residues. Per germline, CDR1 MNHEY and CDR2 SVGAGI. Trimming pared 2 bases from V and 3 bases from J, leaving 10 bases between. The CDR3 spells CASSYGSVDTEAFF. The CDR3 bases are TGTGCCAGCAGTTACGGGTCAGTGGACACTGAAGCTTTCTTT.